The 13 T cell receptor beta chains below were found in one sample sequenced in a study of graft-versus-host responses after intestinal transplantation. Assay: immunoSEQ multiplex PCR; the TCRdb copy retains only in-frame clones and omits some. The data hold about 25,000 clones, with roughly 94% observed a single time. The material was PBMCs, obtained 156 days after intestinal transplant. The source is a human patient who received an intestinal transplant, so some T cells may come from the graft donor.

This chain links TRBV6-6 with TRBJ1-5; 8 bases line up with TRBD1. After removal of 7 bases from V and 2 bases from J, the junction contained 7 bases not matched to a gene. CDR1 and CDR2 from the germline V gene are MNHNY and SVGAGI (reference sequence). The CDR3 totals 15 residues. The CDR3 nucleotides are TGTGCCAGCAAGAAGGACAGGGCACGCAATCAGCCCCAGCATTTT. It encodes CASKKDRARNQPQHF.

The genes are TRBV6-5 and TRBJ1-3; 7 nucleotides match TRBD1. Germline CDR1 is MNHEY and CDR2 is SVGAGI. The CDR3 totals 13 residues. The V and J ends lost 5 bases and 5 bases, in that order; junction bases with no gene match: 3. The CDR3 DNA sequence: TGTGCCAGCAGTGAGGGACAGCGAAACACCATATATTTT. Translation gives CASSEGQRNTIYF.

The chain joins TRBV27 to TRBJ1-2, with 8 bases fitting TRBD1. CDR1 and CDR2 from the germline V gene are MNHEY and SMNVEV (reference sequence). This CDR3 region has 18 residues. With V trimmed by 2 bases and J by 4 bases, 15 bases remained unmatched. The CDR3 reads CASSLIGPSGQDIYGYTF. CDR3 in DNA: TGTGCCAGCAGTTTAATCGGACCGTCGGGACAGGATATCTATGGCTACACCTTC.

V is TRBV11-2 and J is TRBJ2-3; tentatively, D is TRBD1 (7 bases). Per germline, CDR1 SGHAT and CDR2 FQNNGV. The CDR3 length is 14 residues. The V end lost 3 bases, the J end lost 3 bases, and 10 bases lay between the germline ends. The CDR3 region is CASSFQGGTDTQYF. The CDR3 nucleotides are TGTGCCAGCAGCTTCCAGGGGGGAACAGATACGCAGTATTTT.

The rearrangement joins TRBV11-2 to TRBJ1-1; D is undetermined. Trimming shortened V by 0 bases and J by 1 base, and 9 bases separated the two germline ends. The CDR3 runs to 15 residues. Germline assignment: CDR1 SGHAT and CDR2 FQNNGV. In DNA, the CDR3 is TGTGCCAGCAGCTTAGAGGAGGGTTGGAACACTGAAGCTTTCTTT. Its protein is CASSLEEGWNTEAFF. Full variable domain (outside the CDR3, taken from reference TRBV11-2 and TRBJ1-1): EAGVAQSPRYKIIEKRQSVAFWCNPISGHATLYWYQQILGQGPKLLIQFQNNGVVDDSQLPKDRFSAERLKGVDSTLKIQPAKLEDSAVYLCASSLEEGWNTEAFFGQGTRLTVV.

The chain's CDR3 is CSATYNEQFF. In DNA form, the CDR3 reads TGCAGTGCGACCTACAATGAGCAGTTCTTC. V gene TRBV20-1 combines with J gene TRBJ2-1, with D unresolved. V was cut by 6 bases and J by 2 bases, with 2 bases left in between. CDR1 is DFQATT and CDR2 is SNEGSKA in the germline V gene (reference sequence). The CDR3 is 10 amino acids.

This chain uses TRBV5-4 with TRBJ2-1; TRBD2 agrees at 12 bases. This CDR3 has 15 residues. The junction had 6 bases not matched to a gene; V was cut back by 4 bases and J by 7 bases. Germline loops: CDR1 SGHNT, CDR2 YYREEE (reference sequence). The CDR3 sequence: CASSALAGGGNEQFF. CDR3 nucleotides: TGTGCCAGCAGCGCCCTAGCGGGAGGGGGAAATGAGCAGTTCTTC.

About this clone itself: Other DNA sequences in this sample translate to the same CDR3. This chain links TRBV10-1 with TRBJ1-4; no reliable D call. Trimming cost V 0 bases and J 0 bases, with 17 bases left between them. This CDR3 comprises 19 residues. Germline V gene lookup returns CDR1 WNHNN and CDR2 SYGVQD (reference sequence). CDR3 sequence: CASSESFGGEFATNEKLFF. The CDR3 DNA reads TGCGCCAGCAGTGAGTCGTTTGGAGGAGAATTTGCAACTAATGAAAAACTGTTTTTT.

The chain joins TRBV29-1 to TRBJ2-5; 10 bases align to TRBD1. The germline gives CDR1 SQVTM, CDR2 ANQGSEA. CDR3 size: 15 residues. V was clipped by 2 bases and J by 1 base; unmatched bases: 4. The CDR3, as DNA: TGCAGCGTTGAATCGAGACAGGGGGCCCAAGAGACCCAGTACTTC. This translates into CSVESRQGAQETQYF.

This chain connects TRBV4-1 to TRBJ2-3; 9 bases are shared with TRBD2. The CDR3 consists of 17 residues. Trimming at V came to 1 base and at J to 1 base, leaving 6 bases not matched to a gene. Germline CDR1 reads MGHRA; CDR2 reads YSYEKL. CDR3 in amino acids: CASSQGVRGRGTDTQYF. The CDR3, as DNA: TGCGCCAGCAGCCAAGGGGTACGCGGGAGGGGCACAGATACGCAGTATTTT.

The gene calls are TRBV7-9 and TRBJ2-5, with TRBD2 matching 13 bases. J gave up 2 bases and V 3 bases, and 0 bases lay outside the gene matches. The germline CDR1 and CDR2 sequences are SEHNR and FQNEAQ (reference sequence). The CDR3 has 15 residues. Here the CDR3 reads CASSLTSGGQETQYF. In nucleotides, the CDR3 is TGTGCCAGCAGCTTGACTAGCGGGGGGCAAGAGACCCAGTACTTC.

This clone has a single count. V usage is TRBV5-1 and J usage is TRBJ2-2; 9 positions agree with TRBD2. The germline V gene has CDR1 SGHRS and CDR2 YFSETQ. V was pared by 2 bases and J by 4 bases, with 3 bases of the junction left unmatched. CDR3 length equals 15 residues. CDR3 sequence reads: CASSLASGVTGELFF. Written as DNA, the CDR3 is TGCGCCAGCAGCTTAGCTAGCGGGGTCACCGGGGAGCTGTTTTTT.

The chain couples TRBV19 to TRBJ2-1, with D possibly TRBD2 on 5 matching bases. The V end was cut by 10 bases, the J end by 8 bases, with 18 bases between. The CDR3 consists of 13 residues. Germline V gene data show CDR1 as LNHDA and CDR2 as SQIVND (reference sequence). CDR3 in DNA: TGTGCCATACCTCATGGGAGCCCCCATGAGCAGTTCTTC. Amino acid sequence: CAIPHGSPHEQFF.